One sample yielded the 18 T cell receptor beta chains listed below, sequenced in a study of blood T cell repertoires in COVID-19. Repertoires were generated with immunoSEQ multiplex PCR, while TCRdb's copy carries only in-frame clones and drops some. The sample has under 250,000 clones, about nine tenths seen once. Sequencing used peripheral blood. Receptors originate from a man under 40 with COVID-19, enrolled during active disease.

The rearrangement uses TRBV19 and TRBJ1-1, with TRBD1 as a possible D gene (6 bases). This CDR3 contains 14 residues. Trimming took 5 bases from V and 10 from J, leaving 20 bases between them. The V gene's germline CDR1 is LNHDA and CDR2 SQIVND (reference sequence). CDR3 loop: CASSPRGGQLAAFF. For the CDR3, the DNA is TGTGCCAGTAGTCCCCGAGGAGGACAGCTTGCAGCTTTCTTT.

The CDR3: CASSREVGEKLFF. The CDR3, as DNA: TGTGCCAGCAGTCGGGAAGTGGGCGAAAAACTGTTTTTT. The chain couples TRBV6-4 to TRBJ1-4, with D unresolved. V dropped 5 bases and J dropped 8 bases, with 12 bases sitting between them. CDR3 size: 13 residues. CDR1 is MRHNA and CDR2 is SNTAGT in the germline V gene.

V and J are TRBV7-2 and TRBJ2-3; 10 bases are shared with TRBD2. Germline V gene lookup returns CDR1 SGHTA and CDR2 FQGNSA. Losses at the gene ends were 1 base for V and 6 bases for J; bases not matched to a gene: 7. The CDR3 is 16 amino acids. The CDR3 DNA follows: TGTGCCAGCAGCTTAGAAGCGGGGGGGTGGTCGGATACGCAGTATTTT. Residues: CASSLEAGGWSDTQYF.

Here the CDR3 reads CASSYKQGVAGELFF. CDR3 bases: TGTGCCAGCAGTTACAAACAGGGGGTAGCCGGGGAGCTGTTTTTT. The chain combines TRBV5-4 with TRBJ2-2; 8 bases fit TRBD1. CDR3 length: 15 amino acids. V shed 5 bases, J shed 6 bases, and the junction held 9 bases outside the gene matches. Germline V gene data show CDR1 as SGHNT and CDR2 as YYREEE (reference sequence). The full variable domain, rest sourced from reference TRBV5-4 and TRBJ2-2, is ETGVTQSPTHLIKTRGQQVTLRCSSQSGHNTVSWYQQALGQGPQFIFQYYREEENGRGNFPPRFSGLQFPNYSSELNVNALELDDSALYLCASSYKQGVAGELFFGEGSRLTVL.

CDR3 protein: CASSFLGNQPQHF. The CDR3 nucleotides are TGTGCCAGCAGTTTTCTAGGCAATCAGCCCCAGCATTTT. The chain links TRBV12-3 or TRBV12-4 to TRBJ1-5; unclear D gene. Deletions cut 3 bases from V and 2 bases from J, with 5 bases between. This CDR3 region has 13 residues.

In its sample, this clone was seen many times. V is TRBV19 and J is TRBJ2-7; D perhaps matches TRBD1 (6 bases). The germline V gene encodes CDR1 LNHDA and CDR2 SQIVND (reference sequence). V was shortened by 6 bases and J by 0 bases, with 18 bases between the two germline ends. The CDR3 is made up of 16 amino acids. CDR3: CASRPSWGTSSYEQYF. CDR3 bases: TGTGCCAGTAGACCATCCTGGGGGACAAGCTCCTACGAGCAGTACTTC.

The CDR3, as DNA: TGTGCCAGCAGCGACTTTATGGCCAGGGGAGACTATGGCTACACCTTC. Its translation is CASSDFMARGDYGYTF. The chain uses TRBV7-3 and TRBJ1-2; maybe TRBD1 (6 bases). V was clipped by 5 bases and J by 3 bases, with 19 bases between them. The germline gives CDR1 SGHTA, CDR2 FQGTGA. This CDR3 is 16 amino acids long.

This sequence joins TRBV7-2 and TRBJ2-7, with 11 bases identical to TRBD2. V dropped 2 bases and J dropped 1; count of bases not matched to a gene: 4. The CDR3 contains 16 residues. Germline assignment: CDR1 SGHTA and CDR2 FQGNSA. CDR3 DNA sequence: TGTGCCAGCAGCTTAACTCTAGCGGGGGGATCCTACGAGCAGTACTTC. This codes for CASSLTLAGGSYEQYF.

The chain couples TRBV5-1 to TRBJ2-1, with D possibly TRBD1 on 5 matching bases. CDR1 and CDR2 (germline): SGHRS, YFSETQ. The length of the CDR3 is 16 residues. V was clipped by 0 bases and J by 0 bases, with 10 bases between them. The CDR3 DNA reads as TGCGCCAGCAGCTTGGGGTCAGGGAACTCCTACAATGAGCAGTTCTTC. This gives the protein CASSLGSGNSYNEQFF.

This chain links TRBV11-1 with TRBJ1-1; possibly TRBD1 for D (5 bases). Trimming pared 5 bases from V and 2 bases from J, leaving 12 bases between. This CDR3 spans 14 amino acids. Germline V gene sequence: CDR1 SGHAT, CDR2 FQDESV (reference sequence). The CDR3 reads CASSLTDSNTEAFF. The CDR3, as DNA: TGTGCCAGCAGCCTAACAGACAGCAACACTGAAGCTTTCTTT.

The chain carries TRBV19 and TRBJ1-2; D remains ambiguous. Trimming left V 10 bases short and J 0 bases short, with 12 bases between. The V gene's germline CDR1 is LNHDA and CDR2 SQIVND (reference sequence). The CDR3 covers 13 residues. The CDR3 is CATLQTSNYGYTF. The CDR3 nucleotides are TGTGCCACCCTACAGACCTCTAACTATGGCTACACCTTC.

This CDR3 is CASSVQGSSYNEQFF. CDR3 bases: TGTGCCAGCAGTGTTCAGGGGAGCTCCTACAATGAGCAGTTCTTC. J is TRBJ2-1 and V is TRBV6-4; perhaps TRBD1 as D (6 bases). The CDR3 contains 15 residues. V lost 4 bases, J lost 0 bases, and 10 bases lay in between. Germline V gene sequence: CDR1 MRHNA, CDR2 SNTAGT.

V usage is TRBV3-1 (or the pseudogene TRBV3-2) and J usage is TRBJ1-6; 8 positions match TRBD1. This CDR3 is built from 16 residues. Germline CDR1 LGHDT, CDR2 YNNKEL (reference sequence). V was clipped by 3 bases and J by 2 bases; unmatched bases: 3. The CDR3: CASSHPGGAYNSPLHF. In DNA form, the CDR3 reads TGTGCCAGCAGCCACCCAGGGGGCGCCTATAATTCACCCCTCCACTTT.

V is TRBV7-9 and J is TRBJ1-4; a weak D match, TRBD1 (5 bases). The CDR3 has 13 amino acids. The germline V gene encodes CDR1 SEHNR and CDR2 FQNEAQ (reference sequence). V lost 6 bases and J lost 6, with 11 bases in between. CDR3 nucleotide sequence: TGTGCCAGCAGGACAGTAGCTTATGAAAAACTGTTTTTT. Translation: CASRTVAYEKLFF.

The chain uses TRBV19 and TRBJ2-1, with unresolved D. CDR3 length: 13 amino acids. Germline CDR1 LNHDA, CDR2 SQIVND (reference sequence). V dropped 3 bases and J dropped 5 bases, with 8 bases sitting between them. CDR3 in amino acids: CASSIYLNNEQFF. The CDR3 DNA follows: TGTGCCAGTAGTATCTACCTGAACAATGAGCAGTTCTTC.

The chain joins TRBV12-3 or TRBV12-4 to TRBJ2-1, with TRBD1 matching over 9 bases. V trimming: 8 bases; J trimming: 8 bases; junction bases outside the gene matches: 7. The CDR3 has 13 residues. This chain's CDR3 is CASARTGVDEQFF. The DNA for the CDR3 is TGTGCCAGCGCTAGGACAGGGGTCGATGAGCAGTTCTTC.

In its sample, this clone was seen a few times. CDR3 nucleotide sequence: TGTGCCAGCGCCGTAGGGGAGGGGTCACTGTTTTTT. It translates to CASAVGEGSLFF. The chain combines TRBV7-2 with TRBJ1-4, with D possibly TRBD1 on 5 matching bases. Germline values: CDR1 SGHTA, CDR2 FQGNSA. The CDR3 covers 12 residues. Between the trimmed V and J ends, which lost 8 bases and 13 bases, there was a span of 17 bases.

The gene calls are TRBV6-2 or TRBV6-3 and TRBJ1-5; D gene ambiguous. The germline V and J ends were trimmed by 0 bases and 2 bases, with 11 bases remaining between them. The V gene's germline CDR1 is MNHEY and CDR2 SVGEGT. CDR3 length: 16 amino acids. CDR3 sequence: CASSYSVRSGNQPQHF. The CDR3 DNA is TGTGCCAGCAGTTACTCGGTTCGGTCTGGCAATCAGCCCCAGCATTTT.